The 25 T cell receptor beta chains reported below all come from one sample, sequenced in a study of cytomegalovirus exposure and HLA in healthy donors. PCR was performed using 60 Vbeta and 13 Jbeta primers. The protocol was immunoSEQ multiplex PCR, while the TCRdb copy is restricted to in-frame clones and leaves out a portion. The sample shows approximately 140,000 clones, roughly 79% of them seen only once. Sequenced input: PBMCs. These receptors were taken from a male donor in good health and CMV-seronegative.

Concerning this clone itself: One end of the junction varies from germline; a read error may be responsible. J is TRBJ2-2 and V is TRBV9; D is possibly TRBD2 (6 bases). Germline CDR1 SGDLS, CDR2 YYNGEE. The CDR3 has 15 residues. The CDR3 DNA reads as TGTGCCAGCAGCGTCAGCTTCGGGAACACCGGGGGGCTGTTTTTT. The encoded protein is CASSVSFGNTGGLFF. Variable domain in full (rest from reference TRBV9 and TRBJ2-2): DSGVTQTPKHLITATGQRVTLRCSPRSGDLSVYWYQQSLDQGLQFLIQYYNGEERAKGNILERFSAQQFPDLHSELNLSSLELGDSALYFCASSVSFGNTGGLFFGEGSRLTVL.

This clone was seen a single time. DNA for the CDR3: TGCGCCAGCAGCTCTAAGCGGGGAGGGTACGAGCAGTACTTC. It translates to CASSSKRGGYEQYF. The genes are TRBV5-1 and TRBJ2-7; 7 nucleotides match TRBD2. With 3 bases clipped from V and 4 bases from J, the junction kept 7 bases outside the gene matches. Germline V gives CDR1 SGHRS, CDR2 YFSETQ. This CDR3 spans 14 amino acids.

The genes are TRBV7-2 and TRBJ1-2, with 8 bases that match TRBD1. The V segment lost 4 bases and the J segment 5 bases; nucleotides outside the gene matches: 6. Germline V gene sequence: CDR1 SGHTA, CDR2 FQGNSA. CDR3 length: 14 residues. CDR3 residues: CASSSGTGGYGYTF. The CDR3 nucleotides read TGTGCCAGCAGCTCCGGGACAGGCGGGTATGGCTACACCTTC. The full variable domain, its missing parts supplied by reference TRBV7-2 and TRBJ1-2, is GAGVSQSPSNKVTEKGKDVELRCDPISGHTALYWYRQSLGQGLEFLIYFQGNSAPDKSGLPSDRFSAERTGGSVSTLTIQRTQQEDSAVYLCASSSGTGGYGYTFGSGTRLTVV.

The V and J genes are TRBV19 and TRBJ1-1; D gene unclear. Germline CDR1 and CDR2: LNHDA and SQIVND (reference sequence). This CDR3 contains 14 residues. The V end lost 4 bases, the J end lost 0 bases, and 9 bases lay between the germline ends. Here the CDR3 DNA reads TGTGCCAGTAGTACGTTAGAGATGAACACTGAAGCTTTCTTT. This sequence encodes CASSTLEMNTEAFF. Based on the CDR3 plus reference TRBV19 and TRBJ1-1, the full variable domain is DGGITQSPKYLFRKEGQNVTLSCEQNLNHDAMYWYRQDPGQGLRLIYYSQIVNDFQKGDIAEGYSVSREKKESFPLTVTSAQKNPTAFYLCASSTLEMNTEAFFGQGTRLTVV.

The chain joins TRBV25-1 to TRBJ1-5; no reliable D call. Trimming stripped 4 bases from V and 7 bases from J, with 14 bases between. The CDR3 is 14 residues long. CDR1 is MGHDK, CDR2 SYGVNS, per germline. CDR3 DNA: TGTGCCAGCAGTGGGCAGGAGGATTCACAGCCCCAGCATTTT. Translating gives CASSGQEDSQPQHF. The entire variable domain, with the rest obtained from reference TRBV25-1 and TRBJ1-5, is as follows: EADIYQTPRYLVIGTGKKITLECSQTMGHDKMYWYQQDPGMELHLIHYSYGVNSTEKGDLSSESTVSRIRTEHFPLTLESARPSHTSQYLCASSGQEDSQPQHFGDGTRLSIL.

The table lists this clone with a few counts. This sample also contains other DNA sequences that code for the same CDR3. The CDR3 loop reads CASSETSGSSYEQYF. The DNA of the CDR3 is TGTGCCAGCAGTGAGACTAGCGGGAGCTCCTACGAGCAGTACTTC. The chain carries TRBV6-1 and TRBJ2-7, with TRBD2 identical over 12 bases. Germline V gene sequence: CDR1 MNHNS, CDR2 SASEGT. Unmatched junction bases numbered 0, after V lost 3 bases and J lost 0 bases. This CDR3 comprises 15 residues.

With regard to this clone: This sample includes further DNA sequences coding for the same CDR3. The CDR3 spells CASSLSSGGFETQYF. CDR3 DNA sequence: TGTGCCAGCAGCTTATCTAGCGGGGGGTTCGAGACCCAGTACTTC. The J gene is TRBJ2-5, the V gene TRBV7-8, with 11 bases fitting TRBD2. Germline CDR1 SGHVS, CDR2 FQNEAQ. The CDR3 covers 15 residues. J gave up 5 bases and V 2 bases, and 4 bases lay outside the gene matches. Full variable domain (remainder filled in from reference TRBV7-8 and TRBJ2-5): GAGVSQSPRYKVAKRGQDVALRCDPISGHVSLFWYQQALGQGPEFLTYFQNEAQLDKSGLPSDRFFAERPEGSVSTLKIQRTQQEDSAVYLCASSLSSGGFETQYFGPGTRLLVL.

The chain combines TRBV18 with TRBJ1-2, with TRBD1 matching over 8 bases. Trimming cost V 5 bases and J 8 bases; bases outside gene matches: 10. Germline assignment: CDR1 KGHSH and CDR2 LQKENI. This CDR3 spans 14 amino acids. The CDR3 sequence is CASSYQGQAEGYTF. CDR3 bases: TGTGCCAGCTCATATCAGGGACAGGCTGAAGGCTACACCTTC.

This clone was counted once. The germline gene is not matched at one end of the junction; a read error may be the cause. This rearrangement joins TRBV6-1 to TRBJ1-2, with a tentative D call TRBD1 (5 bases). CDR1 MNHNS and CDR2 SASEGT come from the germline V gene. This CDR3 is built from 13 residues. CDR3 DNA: TGTGCCAGCAGTGAAAGGAAAGGGGATGGCTACCCCTTC. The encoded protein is CASSERKGDGYPF.

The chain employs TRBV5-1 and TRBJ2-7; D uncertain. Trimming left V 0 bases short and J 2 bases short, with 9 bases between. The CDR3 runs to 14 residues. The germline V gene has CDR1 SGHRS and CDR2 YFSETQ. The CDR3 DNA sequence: TGCGCCAGCAGCTTGGCGACGGAGACCTACGAGCAGTACTTC. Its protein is CASSLATETYEQYF.

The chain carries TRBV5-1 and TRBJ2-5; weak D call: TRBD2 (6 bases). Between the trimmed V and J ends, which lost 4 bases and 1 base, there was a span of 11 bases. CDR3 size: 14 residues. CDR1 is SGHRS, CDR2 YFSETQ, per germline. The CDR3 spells CASSEWEAQETQYF. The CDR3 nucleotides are TGCGCCAGCAGCGAGTGGGAGGCCCAAGAGACCCAGTACTTC.

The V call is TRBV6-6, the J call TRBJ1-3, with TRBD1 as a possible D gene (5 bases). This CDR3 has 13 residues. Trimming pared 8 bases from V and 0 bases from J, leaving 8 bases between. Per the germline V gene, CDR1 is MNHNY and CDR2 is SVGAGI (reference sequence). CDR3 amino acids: CASLGGSGNTIYF. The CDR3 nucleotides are TGTGCCAGCCTGGGGGGCTCTGGAAACACCATATATTTT.

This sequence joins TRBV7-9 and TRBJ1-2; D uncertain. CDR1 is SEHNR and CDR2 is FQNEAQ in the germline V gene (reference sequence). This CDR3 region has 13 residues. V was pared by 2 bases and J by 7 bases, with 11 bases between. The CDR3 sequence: CASSLLSTGGYTF. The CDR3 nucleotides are TGTGCCAGCAGCTTACTTTCCACGGGTGGCTACACCTTC.

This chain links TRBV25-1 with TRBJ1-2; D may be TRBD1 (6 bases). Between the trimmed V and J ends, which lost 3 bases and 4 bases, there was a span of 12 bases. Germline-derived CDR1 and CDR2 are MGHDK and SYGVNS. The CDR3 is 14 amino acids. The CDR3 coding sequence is TGTGCCAGCAGTGATGCAGGGACAATCTATGGCTACACCTTC. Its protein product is CASSDAGTIYGYTF.

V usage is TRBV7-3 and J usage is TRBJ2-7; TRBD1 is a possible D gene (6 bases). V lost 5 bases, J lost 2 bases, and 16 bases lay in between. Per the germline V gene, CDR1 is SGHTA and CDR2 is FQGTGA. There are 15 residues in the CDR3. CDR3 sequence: CASSTLRQVPYEQYF. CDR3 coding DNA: TGTGCCAGCAGCACGCTTCGACAGGTTCCCTACGAGCAGTACTTC.

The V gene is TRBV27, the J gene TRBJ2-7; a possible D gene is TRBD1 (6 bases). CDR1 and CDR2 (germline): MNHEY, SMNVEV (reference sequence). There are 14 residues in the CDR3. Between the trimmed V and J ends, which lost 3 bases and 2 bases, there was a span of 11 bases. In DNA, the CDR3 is TGTGCCAGCAGTTTTGTTGGGGGCCCCTACGAGCAGTACTTC. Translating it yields CASSFVGGPYEQYF.

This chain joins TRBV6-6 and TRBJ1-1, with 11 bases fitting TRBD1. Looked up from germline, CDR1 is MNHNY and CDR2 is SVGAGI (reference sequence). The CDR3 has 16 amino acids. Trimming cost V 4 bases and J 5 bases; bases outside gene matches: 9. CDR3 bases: TGTGCCAGCAGTTCACGGACAGGGGGCCCAGGGACTGAAGCTTTCTTT. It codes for CASSSRTGGPGTEAFF.

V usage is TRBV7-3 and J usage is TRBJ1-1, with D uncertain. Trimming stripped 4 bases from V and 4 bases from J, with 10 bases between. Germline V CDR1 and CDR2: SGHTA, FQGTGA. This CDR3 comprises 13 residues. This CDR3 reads CASSSFSVTEAFF. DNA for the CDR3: TGTGCCAGCAGCTCCTTTAGTGTCACTGAAGCTTTCTTT.

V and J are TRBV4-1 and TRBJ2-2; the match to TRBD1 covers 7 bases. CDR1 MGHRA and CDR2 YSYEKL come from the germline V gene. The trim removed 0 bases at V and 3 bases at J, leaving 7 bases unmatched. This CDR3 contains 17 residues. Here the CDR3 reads CASSQDQTGLDTGELFF. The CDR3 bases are TGCGCCAGCAGCCAAGACCAGACAGGGTTGGACACCGGGGAGCTGTTTTTT.

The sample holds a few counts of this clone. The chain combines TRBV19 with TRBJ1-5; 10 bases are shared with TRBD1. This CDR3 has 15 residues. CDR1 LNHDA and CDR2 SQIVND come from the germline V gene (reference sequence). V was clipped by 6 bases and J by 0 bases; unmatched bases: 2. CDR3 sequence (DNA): TGTGCCAGTAGCGGACAGGGGGTTAGCAATCAGCCCCAGCATTTT. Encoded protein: CASSGQGVSNQPQHF.

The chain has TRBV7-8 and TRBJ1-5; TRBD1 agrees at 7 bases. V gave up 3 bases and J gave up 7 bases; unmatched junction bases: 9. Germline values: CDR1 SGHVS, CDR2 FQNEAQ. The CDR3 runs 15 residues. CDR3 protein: CASSFITGDRQPQHF. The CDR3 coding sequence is TGTGCCAGCAGCTTCATTACAGGGGACCGACAGCCCCAGCATTTT.

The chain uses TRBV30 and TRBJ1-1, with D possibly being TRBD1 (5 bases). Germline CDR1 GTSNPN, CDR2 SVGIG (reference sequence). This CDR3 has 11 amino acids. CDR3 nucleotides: TGTGCATTGACAGTGAACACTGAAGCTTTCTTT. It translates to CALTVNTEAFF.

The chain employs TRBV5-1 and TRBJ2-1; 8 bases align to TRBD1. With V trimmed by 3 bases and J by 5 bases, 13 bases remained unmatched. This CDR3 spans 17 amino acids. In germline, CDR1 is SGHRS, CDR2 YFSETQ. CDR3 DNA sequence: TGCGCCAGCAGCTCAACAGGACAGGGTACGCCCGACAATGAGCAGTTCTTC. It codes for CASSSTGQGTPDNEQFF.

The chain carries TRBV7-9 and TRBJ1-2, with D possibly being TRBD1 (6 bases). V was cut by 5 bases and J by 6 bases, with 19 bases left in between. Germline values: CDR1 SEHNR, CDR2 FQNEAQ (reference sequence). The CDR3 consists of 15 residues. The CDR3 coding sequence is TGTGCCAGCAGCCGTACAGGGATTAGGGTGCATGGCTACACCTTC. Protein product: CASSRTGIRVHGYTF.

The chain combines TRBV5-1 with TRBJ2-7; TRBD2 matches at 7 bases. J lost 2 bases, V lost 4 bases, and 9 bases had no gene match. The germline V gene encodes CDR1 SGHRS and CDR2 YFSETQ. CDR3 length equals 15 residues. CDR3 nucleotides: TGCGCCAGCAGCGTAGAACTAGCGAGACCCTACGAGCAGTACTTC. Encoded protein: CASSVELARPYEQYF. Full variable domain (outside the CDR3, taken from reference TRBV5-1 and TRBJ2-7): KAGVTQTPRYLIKTRGQQVTLSCSPISGHRSVSWYQQTPGQGLQFLFEYFSETQRNKGNFPGRFSGRQFSNSRSEMNVSTLELGDSALYLCASSVELARPYEQYFGPGTRLTVT.